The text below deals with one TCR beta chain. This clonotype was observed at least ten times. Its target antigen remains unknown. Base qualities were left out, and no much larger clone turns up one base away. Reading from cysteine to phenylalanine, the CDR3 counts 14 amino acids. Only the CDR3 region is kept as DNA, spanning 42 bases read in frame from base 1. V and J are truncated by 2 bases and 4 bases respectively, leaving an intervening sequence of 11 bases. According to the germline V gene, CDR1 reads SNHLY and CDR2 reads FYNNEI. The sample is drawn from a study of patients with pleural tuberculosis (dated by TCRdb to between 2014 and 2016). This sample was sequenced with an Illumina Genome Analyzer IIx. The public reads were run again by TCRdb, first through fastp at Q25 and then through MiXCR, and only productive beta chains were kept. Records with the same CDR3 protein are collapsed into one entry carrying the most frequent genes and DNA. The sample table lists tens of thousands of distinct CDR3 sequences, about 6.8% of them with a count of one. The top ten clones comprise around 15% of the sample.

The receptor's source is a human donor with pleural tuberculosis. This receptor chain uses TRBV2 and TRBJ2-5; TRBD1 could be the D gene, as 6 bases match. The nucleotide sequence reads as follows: TGTGCCAGCAGTGAACGTGGCAGGGGAGAGACCCAGTACTTC. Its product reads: CASSERGRGETQYF.